This TCR beta chain was obtained from a study of blood T cell repertoires in COVID-19. Study-level information: COVID-19 samples from acute and convalescent phases originated in the United States, Italy and Spain.

The Seattle patients, enrolled during active infection, were followed longitudinally. This CDR3 contains 15 residues. Germline V gene sequence: CDR1 SGHRS, CDR2 YFSETQ. The junction had 5 bases not matched to a gene; V was cut back by 0 bases and J by 4 bases. Data came from immunoSEQ multiplex PCR; TCRdb stores just in-frame clones and leaves some out. The sample lists tens of thousands of clones, about three quarters occurring once. The sequencing input was peripheral blood. The sequence derives from a man aged 25-45 years with COVID-19, enrolled during active disease. The V and J genes are TRBV5-1 and TRBJ2-3; 7 bases line up with TRBD2. CDR3: CASSLAGGSSDTQYF. CDR3 bases: TGCGCCAGCAGCTTGGCCGGCGGGAGCTCAGATACGCAGTATTTT.